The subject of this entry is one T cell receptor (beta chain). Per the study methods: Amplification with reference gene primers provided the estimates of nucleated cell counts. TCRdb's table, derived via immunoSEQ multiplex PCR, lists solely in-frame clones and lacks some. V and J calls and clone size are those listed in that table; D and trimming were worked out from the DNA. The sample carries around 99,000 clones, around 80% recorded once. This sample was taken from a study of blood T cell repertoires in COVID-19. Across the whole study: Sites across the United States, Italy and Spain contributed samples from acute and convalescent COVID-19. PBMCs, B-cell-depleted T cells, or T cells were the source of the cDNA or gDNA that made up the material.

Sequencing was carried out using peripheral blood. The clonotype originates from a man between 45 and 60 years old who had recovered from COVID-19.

CDR3 nucleotide sequence: TGTGCCAGTAGTATTGCACGGGACTATAATTCACCCCTCCACTTT. Translation: CASSIARDYNSPLHF. The chain employs TRBV19 and TRBJ1-6; D unclear. CDR3 length: 15 residues. Trimming shortened V by 3 bases and J by 3 bases, and 9 bases separated the two germline ends. Germline V gene lookup returns CDR1 LNHDA and CDR2 SQIVND (reference sequence).